This T cell receptor (beta chain) was captured by sequencing in a study of CD8+ T cells in alopecia areata. Study summary: Treatment of the treated patients consisted of oral tofacitinib, 5 to 10 mg twice daily.

Whole-study results and caveats: Persistence of many expanded lesional clones was seen in scalp and blood during tofacitinib.

Documented treatment: oral pan-JAK inhibitor, 5-10 mg twice daily. PBMCs, the starting material, were the source of sorted CD4+ and CD8+ T cells. Once RNA had been extracted, it was reverse transcribed into cDNA to act as the sequencing template. Sequenced by immunoSEQ multiplex PCR; TCRdb stores in-frame clones only, minus some. The sample consists of about 200,000 clones, about three fifths of them appearing once. Germline CDR1 is SEHNR and CDR2 is FQNEAQ (reference sequence). V lost 2 bases, J lost 6 bases, and 6 bases stayed unmatched. The CDR3 runs 14 residues. As to this clone: Its antigen is not known.

This TCR came from a human donor with alopecia areata. The J gene is TRBJ2-5, the V gene TRBV7-9; 7 bases are shared with TRBD2. The specimen comprised CD4+ T cells sorted from blood, sampled at week 24, from a patient treated with tofacitinib. Here the CDR3 reads CASSLPGGRKTQYF. CDR3 nucleotides: TGTGCCAGCAGCTTACCGGGAGGTCGTAAGACCCAGTACTTC.